This record looks at one TCR beta chain sequence and its context. These data are taken from a study of patients and donors after allogeneic stem cell transplantation. MiXCR, applied by TCRdb to the RT-PCR reads, yields one record per CDR3 protein. The data show fewer than 95,000 distinct CDR3 sequences, approximately 5% seen once. CDR3 length equals 13 residues. Germline CDR1 SGHTA, CDR2 FQGTGA. Deletions cut 5 bases from V and 2 bases from J, with 8 bases between. This TCR was sampled from a human donor who was either an allogeneic HSCT recipient or a stem cell or donor lymphocyte infusion donor (not recorded which). It is not recorded whose cells these are; they may come from a transplant donor. Source material: blood, either unsorted or a sorted T cell fraction (not recorded which). The chain uses TRBV7-3 and TRBJ2-3; D is undetermined. CDR3 nucleotides: TGTGCCAGCAGCCCAAGTGCCACAGATACGCAGTATTTT. Encoded protein: CASSPSATDTQYF.